This T cell receptor beta chain came from a study of cytomegalovirus exposure and HLA in healthy donors. Germline CDR1 is LNHNV and CDR2 is YYDKDF (reference sequence). There are 15 residues in the CDR3. V was shortened by 0 bases and J by 10 bases, with 15 bases between the two germline ends. In the PCR, 60 Vbeta and 13 Jbeta primers were used. Assay: immunoSEQ multiplex PCR; the TCRdb copy retains only in-frame clones and omits some. The data show about 210,000 clones, under 85% seen once. The chain combines TRBV15 with TRBJ2-2; the D gene is possibly TRBD1 (6 bases). The receptor was isolated from a woman aged 45-65 years in good health and CMV-seropositive. The sample comprised PBMCs. The CDR3 is CATSRDRWDNLELFF. Here the CDR3 DNA reads TGTGCCACCAGCAGAGATCGGTGGGACAACTTGGAGCTGTTTTTT.